This T cell receptor (beta chain) was documented in a study of blood T cell repertoires in COVID-19. In germline, CDR1 is SGHVS, CDR2 FNYEAQ. This CDR3 has 15 residues. Trimming cost V 5 bases and J 3 bases, with 13 bases left between them. Only in-frame clones appear in the TCRdb table, and some are missing; sequencing was by immunoSEQ multiplex PCR. The sample carries hundreds of thousands of clones, 65% to 85% recorded once. The chain couples TRBV7-6 to TRBJ1-4; D remains unclear. The receptor's source is a woman aged 45 to 65 with acute or convalescent COVID-19. Sequenced: peripheral blood. In DNA, the CDR3 is TGTGCCAGCAGCCCAAGCGTGCGACCTAATGAAAAACTGTTTTTT. Protein: CASSPSVRPNEKLFF.